This T cell receptor beta chain was sequenced during a study of blood T cell repertoires in COVID-19. About the study: Collection of acute and convalescent COVID-19 samples took place in the United States, Italy and Spain.

Original handling: The authors estimated nucleated cell counts from reference gene primer amplification. Sequencing was performed with immunoSEQ multiplex PCR; in TCRdb, only in-frame clones are kept and a portion is missing. The V and J calls and clone size come from that table; D and trimming were worked out from the DNA. The sample records tens of thousands of clones, about four fifths being singletons. Germline CDR1 SGHTS, CDR2 YDEGEE. The V segment lost 4 bases and the J segment 3 bases; nucleotides outside the gene matches: 7. CDR3 length: 15 amino acids. The receptor's source is a woman aged 45-65 years with active or convalescent COVID-19. This chain joins TRBV5-8 and TRBJ2-3; 8 bases are shared with TRBD2. The source material was peripheral blood. CDR3 DNA: TGTGCCAGCAGCCCCCTTAGCGGGATTACAGATACGCAGTATTTT. Protein product: CASSPLSGITDTQYF.